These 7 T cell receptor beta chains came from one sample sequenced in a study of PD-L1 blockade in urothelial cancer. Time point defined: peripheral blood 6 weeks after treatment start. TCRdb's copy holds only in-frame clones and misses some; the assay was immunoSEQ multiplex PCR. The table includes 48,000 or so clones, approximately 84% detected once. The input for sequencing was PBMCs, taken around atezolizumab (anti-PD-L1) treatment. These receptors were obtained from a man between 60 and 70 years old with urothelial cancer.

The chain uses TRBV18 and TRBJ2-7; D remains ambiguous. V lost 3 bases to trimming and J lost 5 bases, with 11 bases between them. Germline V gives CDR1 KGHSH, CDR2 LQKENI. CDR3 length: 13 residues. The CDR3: CASSPGTSDEQYF. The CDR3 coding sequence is TGTGCCAGCTCACCGGGCACTTCGGACGAGCAGTACTTC.

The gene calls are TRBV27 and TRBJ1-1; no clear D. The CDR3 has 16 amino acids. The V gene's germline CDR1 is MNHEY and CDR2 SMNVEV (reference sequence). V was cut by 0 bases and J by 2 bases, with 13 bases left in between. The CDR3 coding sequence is TGTGCCAGCAGTTTATCGGGTTCGCGGCCTAACACTGAAGCTTTCTTT. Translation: CASSLSGSRPNTEAFF.

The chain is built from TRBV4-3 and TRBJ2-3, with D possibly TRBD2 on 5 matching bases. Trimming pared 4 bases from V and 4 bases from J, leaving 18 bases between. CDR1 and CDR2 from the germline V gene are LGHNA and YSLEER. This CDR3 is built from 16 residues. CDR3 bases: TGCGCCAGCAGCCCCTCCCGGAGGTCGAGGGCAGATACGCAGTATTTT. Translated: CASSPSRRSRADTQYF.

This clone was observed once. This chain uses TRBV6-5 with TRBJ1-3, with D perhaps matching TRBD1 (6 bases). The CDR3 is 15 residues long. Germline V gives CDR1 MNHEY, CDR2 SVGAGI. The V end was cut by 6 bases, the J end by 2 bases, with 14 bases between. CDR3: CASRKTGQTGNTIYF. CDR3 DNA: TGTGCCAGCAGAAAAACAGGGCAAACTGGAAACACCATATATTTT.

The CDR3 DNA follows: TGTGCCAGCACCCTGGGACAGGGGAAAAATGAGCAGTTCTTC. Translating it yields CASTLGQGKNEQFF. The chain uses TRBV6-5 and TRBJ2-1; 10 bases are shared with TRBD1. Germline V gene data show CDR1 as MNHEY and CDR2 as SVGAGI. The CDR3 totals 14 residues. J was trimmed by 7 bases and V by 7 bases; bases with no gene match: 7.

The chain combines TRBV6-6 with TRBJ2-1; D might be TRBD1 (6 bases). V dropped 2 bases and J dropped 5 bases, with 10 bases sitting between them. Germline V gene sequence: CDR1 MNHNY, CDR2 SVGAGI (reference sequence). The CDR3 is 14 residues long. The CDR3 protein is CASSYVGQNNEQFF. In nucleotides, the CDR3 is TGTGCCAGCAGTTACGTCGGACAGAACAATGAGCAGTTCTTC.

This CDR3 reads CASSPGTGGSYNSPLHF. The CDR3 nucleotides are TGTGCCAGTAGTCCCGGGACCGGGGGGTCCTATAATTCACCCCTCCACTTT. The chain links TRBV19 to TRBJ1-6; maybe TRBD1 (5 bases). This CDR3 is 17 amino acids long. CDR1 is LNHDA, CDR2 SQIVND, per germline (reference sequence). Trimming pared 5 bases from V and 1 base from J, leaving 15 bases between.